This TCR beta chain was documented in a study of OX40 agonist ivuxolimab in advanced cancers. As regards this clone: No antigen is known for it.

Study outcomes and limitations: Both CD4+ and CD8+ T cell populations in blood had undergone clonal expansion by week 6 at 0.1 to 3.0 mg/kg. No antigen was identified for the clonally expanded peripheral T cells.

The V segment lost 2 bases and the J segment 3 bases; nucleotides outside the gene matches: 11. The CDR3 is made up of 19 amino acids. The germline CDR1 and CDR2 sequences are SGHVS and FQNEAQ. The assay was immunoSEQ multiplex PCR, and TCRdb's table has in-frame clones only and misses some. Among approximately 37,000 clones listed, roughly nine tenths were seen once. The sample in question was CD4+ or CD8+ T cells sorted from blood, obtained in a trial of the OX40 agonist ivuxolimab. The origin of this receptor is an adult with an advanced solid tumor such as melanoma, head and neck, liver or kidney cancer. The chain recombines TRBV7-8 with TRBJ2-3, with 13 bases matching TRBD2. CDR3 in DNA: TGTGCCAGCAGCTTACGTACTAGCGGGGGGGTGGGTGCGACAGATACGCAGTATTTT. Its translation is CASSLRTSGGVGATDTQYF.